Listed below are T cell receptor beta chains from one sample, sequenced in a study of post-analysis software for immune sequencing data. TCRdb itself ran the PCR reads through MiXCR, one entry per CDR3 protein. The sample contains about 770,000 distinct CDR3 sequences, 35% to 55% of which appear only once. The sample taken for sequencing was blood. Every receptor here comes from a girl between 10 and 17 years old with multiple sclerosis. Both conserved end residues are part of each CDR3. Fields, in order: D gene, clone size, V gene, J gene, CDR3 protein, CDR3 DNA. A D gene is named only where the DNA matches it firmly. Size tells how often a clone was seen (once, few, many) or the class of an expanded clone, and some rows leave it out.

d_gene: NA; abundance: NA; v_gene: TRBV29-1; j_gene: TRBJ2-1; CDR3aa: CSVLQPTSPYNEQFF; CDR3nt: TGCAGCGTTTTGCAACCAACAAGCCCCTACAATGAGCAGTTCTTC
d_gene: NA; abundance: NA; v_gene: TRBV5-5; j_gene: TRBJ1-2; CDR3aa: CASSLMTRVGGYTF; CDR3nt: TGTGCCAGCAGCTTAATGACCAGGGTCGGGGGCTACACCTTC
d_gene: NA; abundance: NA; v_gene: TRBV7-6; j_gene: TRBJ2-7; CDR3aa: CASSQETGPAYEQYF; CDR3nt: TGTGCCAGCAGCCAAGAGACAGGTCCTGCCTACGAGCAGTACTTC
d_gene: TRBD2; abundance: NA; v_gene: TRBV7-3; j_gene: TRBJ2-1; CDR3aa: CASSARTSSYNEQFF; CDR3nt: TGTGCCAGCAGCGCTCGGACTAGCAGTTACAATGAGCAGTTCTTC
d_gene: NA; abundance: once; v_gene: TRBV11-2; j_gene: TRBJ2-3; CDR3aa: CASSLGRISTDTQYF; CDR3nt: TGTGCCAGCAGCCTGGGACGGATTAGCACAGATACGCAGTATTTT
d_gene: NA; abundance: NA; v_gene: TRBV5-1; j_gene: TRBJ1-5; CDR3aa: CASSLDAGDNQPQHF; CDR3nt: TGCGCCAGCAGCTTGGACGCAGGGGACAATCAGCCCCAGCATTTT
d_gene: NA; abundance: NA; v_gene: TRBV7-2; j_gene: TRBJ2-3; CDR3aa: CASRRTLSRIQDTQYF; CDR3nt: TGTGCCAGCAGACGGACCCTGAGTCGGATTCAAGATACGCAGTATTTT
d_gene: NA; abundance: few; v_gene: TRBV6-1; j_gene: TRBJ2-1; CDR3aa: CASSESGGTYNEQFF; CDR3nt: TGTGCCAGCAGTGAATCGGGCGGGACCTACAATGAGCAGTTCTTC
d_gene: NA; abundance: few; v_gene: TRBV12-3/TRBV12-4; j_gene: TRBJ2-3; CDR3aa: CASSTNGGRTQYF; CDR3nt: TGTGCCAGCAGTACCAATGGGGGGCGCACGCAGTATTTT
d_gene: NA; abundance: few; v_gene: TRBV5-5; j_gene: TRBJ1-1; CDR3aa: CASSLEGRTRRSAEAFF; CDR3nt: TGTGCCAGCAGCTTGGAGGGGCGGACACGGCGGAGCGCTGAAGCTTTCTTT
d_gene: NA; abundance: NA; v_gene: TRBV7-6; j_gene: TRBJ2-3; CDR3aa: CASRPTFWGDTQYF; CDR3nt: TGTGCCAGCCGGCCGACTTTCTGGGGAGATACGCAGTATTTT
d_gene: TRBD2; abundance: NA; v_gene: TRBV6-4; j_gene: TRBJ2-1; CDR3aa: CASSSAGGMGNEQFF; CDR3nt: TGTGCCAGCAGTTCGGCGGGAGGTATGGGTAATGAGCAGTTCTTC
d_gene: TRBD2; abundance: once; v_gene: TRBV4-2; j_gene: TRBJ2-1; CDR3aa: CASSQETDSGRAGDNEQFF; CDR3nt: TGTGCCAGCAGCCAAGAGACGGATAGCGGGAGGGCCGGGGACAATGAGCAGTTCTTC
d_gene: TRBD2; abundance: NA; v_gene: TRBV12-3/TRBV12-4; j_gene: TRBJ2-1; CDR3aa: CASSLETSGSLHEQFF; CDR3nt: TGTGCCAGCAGTTTGGAGACTAGCGGGAGCCTACATGAGCAGTTCTTC
d_gene: NA; abundance: NA; v_gene: TRBV7-2; j_gene: TRBJ2-7; CDR3aa: CASSFSAPYEQYF; CDR3nt: TGTGCCAGCAGCTTTTCCGCTCCCTACGAGCAGTACTTC
d_gene: TRBD1; abundance: NA; v_gene: TRBV6-5; j_gene: TRBJ1-6; CDR3aa: CASRQGRDSPLHF; CDR3nt: TGTGCCAGCAGACAGGGGAGAGATTCACCCCTCCACTTT
d_gene: NA; abundance: NA; v_gene: TRBV20-1; j_gene: TRBJ2-1; CDR3aa: CSARRQVRYNEQFF; CDR3nt: TGCAGTGCTAGACGACAGGTTCGGTACAATGAGCAGTTCTTC
d_gene: NA; abundance: NA; v_gene: TRBV15; j_gene: TRBJ1-2; CDR3aa: CATSRVAGVGYGYTF; CDR3nt: TGTGCCACCAGCAGAGTTGCGGGGGTAGGCTATGGCTACACCTTC
d_gene: NA; abundance: NA; v_gene: TRBV6-5; j_gene: TRBJ1-1; CDR3aa: CASSYSGGPAFF; CDR3nt: TGTGCCAGCAGTTACTCCGGGGGACCGGCTTTCTTT
d_gene: NA; abundance: NA; v_gene: TRBV6-2/TRBV6-3; j_gene: TRBJ1-5; CDR3aa: CASSLGPQSDQPQHF; CDR3nt: TGTGCCAGCAGCCTCGGTCCTCAATCAGATCAGCCCCAGCATTTT
d_gene: NA; abundance: NA; v_gene: TRBV6-5; j_gene: TRBJ2-7; CDR3aa: CASSYVGGSSYEQYF; CDR3nt: TGTGCCAGCAGTTACGTGGGAGGTAGCTCCTACGAGCAGTACTTC
d_gene: NA; abundance: NA; v_gene: TRBV9; j_gene: TRBJ2-6; CDR3aa: CASSGFGLSGANVLTF; CDR3nt: TGTGCCAGCAGCGGTTTCGGTCTCTCTGGGGCCAACGTCCTGACTTTC
d_gene: NA; abundance: few; v_gene: TRBV27; j_gene: TRBJ1-1; CDR3aa: CASSLSANTEAFF; CDR3nt: TGTGCTAGCAGCTTATCCGCGAACACTGAAGCTTTCTTT
d_gene: NA; abundance: few; v_gene: TRBV20-1; j_gene: TRBJ2-7; CDR3aa: CSARPPGDGEQYF; CDR3nt: TGCAGTGCTAGACCACCGGGGGACGGCGAGCAGTACTTC
d_gene: NA; abundance: NA; v_gene: TRBV28; j_gene: TRBJ2-7; CDR3aa: CASRNPGTHEQYF; CDR3nt: TGTGCCAGCAGAAATCCGGGGACCCACGAGCAGTACTTC
d_gene: TRBD2; abundance: few; v_gene: TRBV9; j_gene: TRBJ2-5; CDR3aa: CASSVAGGPKETQYF; CDR3nt: TGTGCCAGCAGCGTTGCGGGAGGGCCAAAAGAGACCCAGTACTTC
d_gene: TRBD1; abundance: NA; v_gene: TRBV6-1; j_gene: TRBJ1-2; CDR3aa: CAIPERQGQLYGYTF; CDR3nt: TGTGCCATCCCCGAGAGACAGGGGCAACTCTATGGCTACACCTTC
d_gene: TRBD2; abundance: NA; v_gene: TRBV7-2; j_gene: TRBJ2-5; CDR3aa: CASSLVGGGRGETQYF; CDR3nt: TGTGCCAGCAGCTTAGTGGGTGGCGGGAGGGGAGAGACCCAGTACTTC
d_gene: TRBD1; abundance: NA; v_gene: TRBV5-8; j_gene: TRBJ2-7; CDR3aa: CASSLGDRARYEQYF; CDR3nt: TGTGCCAGCAGCTTGGGGGACAGGGCACGGTACGAGCAGTACTTC
d_gene: TRBD2; abundance: few; v_gene: TRBV15; j_gene: TRBJ2-3; CDR3aa: CATSTRIGLAPDTQYF; CDR3nt: TGTGCCACCAGCACTCGGATAGGACTAGCTCCCGATACGCAGTATTTT
d_gene: NA; abundance: few; v_gene: TRBV20-1; j_gene: TRBJ2-7; CDR3aa: CSARVTSKQYF; CDR3nt: TGCAGTGCTAGGGTGACTAGTAAGCAGTACTTC
d_gene: TRBD2; abundance: NA; v_gene: TRBV12-3/TRBV12-4; j_gene: TRBJ2-1; CDR3aa: CASSLYGTSGASSYNEQFF; CDR3nt: TGTGCCAGCAGTTTATACGGGACTAGCGGGGCGAGCTCCTACAATGAGCAGTTCTTC
d_gene: NA; abundance: NA; v_gene: TRBV7-2; j_gene: TRBJ1-1; CDR3aa: CASSSTGRVNTEAFF; CDR3nt: TGTGCCAGCAGCTCTACAGGGAGGGTGAACACTGAAGCTTTCTTT
d_gene: NA; abundance: NA; v_gene: TRBV4-3; j_gene: TRBJ2-1; CDR3aa: CASSQGGVLNEQFF; CDR3nt: TGCGCCAGCAGCCAAGGCGGGGTCTTGAATGAGCAGTTCTTC
d_gene: TRBD2; abundance: once; v_gene: TRBV7-2; j_gene: TRBJ2-5; CDR3aa: CASSFGLAVETQYF; CDR3nt: TGTGCCAGCAGCTTCGGACTAGCGGTAGAGACCCAGTACTTC
d_gene: TRBD1; abundance: few; v_gene: TRBV24-1; j_gene: TRBJ2-7; CDR3aa: CATSEGQGYNEQYF; CDR3nt: TGTGCCACCAGTGAAGGACAGGGGTACAACGAGCAGTACTTC
d_gene: NA; abundance: NA; v_gene: TRBV7-3; j_gene: TRBJ2-1; CDR3aa: CASSLTLGPYNEQFF; CDR3nt: TGTGCCAGCAGCTTAACGTTAGGGCCATACAATGAGCAGTTCTTC
d_gene: NA; abundance: NA; v_gene: TRBV18; j_gene: TRBJ1-1; CDR3aa: CASSPTTGLEVEAFF; CDR3nt: TGTGCCAGCTCACCAACAACAGGGCTGGAGGTTGAAGCTTTCTTT
d_gene: NA; abundance: NA; v_gene: TRBV10-1; j_gene: TRBJ2-5; CDR3aa: CASSERNGSQETQYF; CDR3nt: TGCGCCAGCAGTGAGAGAAACGGCAGCCAAGAGACCCAGTACTTC
d_gene: TRBD2; abundance: NA; v_gene: TRBV15; j_gene: TRBJ2-7; CDR3aa: CATSGLAVGDEQYF; CDR3nt: TGTGCCACCAGCGGGCTAGCGGTCGGGGACGAGCAGTACTTC
d_gene: TRBD2; abundance: NA; v_gene: TRBV7-8; j_gene: TRBJ2-4; CDR3aa: CASSFGRMMTSGGAKNIQYF; CDR3nt: TGTGCCAGCAGCTTCGGACGGATGATGACTAGCGGGGGGGCCAAAAACATTCAGTACTTC
d_gene: NA; abundance: NA; v_gene: TRBV7-9; j_gene: TRBJ2-7; CDR3aa: CASSDTPSGEQYF; CDR3nt: TGTGCCAGCAGCGACACCCCATCCGGGGAGCAGTACTTC
d_gene: NA; abundance: NA; v_gene: TRBV20-1; j_gene: TRBJ2-5; CDR3aa: CSARELQGRTSLAQYF; CDR3nt: TGCAGTGCTAGAGAGCTTCAGGGCCGAACCTCGTTGGCCCAGTACTTC
d_gene: NA; abundance: NA; v_gene: TRBV7-2; j_gene: TRBJ2-1; CDR3aa: CASSFRLAGQFF; CDR3nt: TGTGCCAGCAGCTTTCGACTTGCTGGGCAGTTCTTC
d_gene: TRBD2; abundance: NA; v_gene: TRBV6-4; j_gene: TRBJ2-5; CDR3aa: CASSDSQGTWTSAGMETQYF; CDR3nt: TGTGCCAGCAGTGACTCGCAGGGAACTTGGACTAGCGCGGGGATGGAGACCCAGTACTTC
d_gene: NA; abundance: NA; v_gene: TRBV7-9; j_gene: TRBJ1-5; CDR3aa: CASRSEEGNQPQHF; CDR3nt: TGTGCCAGCAGGTCCGAAGAGGGCAATCAGCCCCAGCATTTT
d_gene: TRBD1; abundance: few; v_gene: TRBV5-1; j_gene: TRBJ2-4; CDR3aa: CASSLEHRGREQYF; CDR3nt: TGCGCCAGCAGCTTGGAACACAGGGGGAGAGAGCAGTACTTC